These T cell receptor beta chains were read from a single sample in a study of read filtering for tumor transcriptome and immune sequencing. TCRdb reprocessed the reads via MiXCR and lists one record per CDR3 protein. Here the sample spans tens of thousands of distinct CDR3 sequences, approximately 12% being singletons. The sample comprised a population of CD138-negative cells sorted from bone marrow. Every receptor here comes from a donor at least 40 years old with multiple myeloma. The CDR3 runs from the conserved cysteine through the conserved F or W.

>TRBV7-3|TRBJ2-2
CASSLYGLAGAPGELFF
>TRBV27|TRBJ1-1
CASSLGGRNTEAFF
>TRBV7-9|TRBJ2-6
CASSRTGGFSGANVLTF
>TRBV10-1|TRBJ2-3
CASSESAGDTQYF
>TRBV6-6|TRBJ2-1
CASSYLGAGGPANEQFF
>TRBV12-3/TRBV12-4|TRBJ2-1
CASGSTLTGPASYNEQFF
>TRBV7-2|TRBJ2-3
CASSFQQGTSTDTQYF
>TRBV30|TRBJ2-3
CAWSSPGGSTDTQYF
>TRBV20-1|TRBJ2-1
CSATRAGNEQFF
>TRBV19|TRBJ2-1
CASSLGLAGYNEQFF
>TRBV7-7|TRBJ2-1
CASSLSGTSGSHEQFF
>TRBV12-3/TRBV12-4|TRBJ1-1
CASSLEMGTEAFF
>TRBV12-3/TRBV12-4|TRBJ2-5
CTSRRRGQETQYF
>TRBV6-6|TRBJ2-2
CASGREGGGELFF
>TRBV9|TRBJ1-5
CASSVGGGPQHF
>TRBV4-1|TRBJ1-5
CASSHERRGGGEPQHF
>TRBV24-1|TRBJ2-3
CATSAGTSGSTDTQYF
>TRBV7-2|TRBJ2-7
CASSPGSGGTYEQYF
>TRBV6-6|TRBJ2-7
CASSSPLTPVSYEQYF
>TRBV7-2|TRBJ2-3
CASSLGSGTQYF
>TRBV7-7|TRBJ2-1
CASSLGMVGDEQFF
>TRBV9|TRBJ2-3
CASSYRQTTDTQYF
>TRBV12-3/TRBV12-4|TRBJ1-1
CASSVIDEAFF
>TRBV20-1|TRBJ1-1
CSASEGNTEAFF
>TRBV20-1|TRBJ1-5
CSARGRDRGNNQPQHF